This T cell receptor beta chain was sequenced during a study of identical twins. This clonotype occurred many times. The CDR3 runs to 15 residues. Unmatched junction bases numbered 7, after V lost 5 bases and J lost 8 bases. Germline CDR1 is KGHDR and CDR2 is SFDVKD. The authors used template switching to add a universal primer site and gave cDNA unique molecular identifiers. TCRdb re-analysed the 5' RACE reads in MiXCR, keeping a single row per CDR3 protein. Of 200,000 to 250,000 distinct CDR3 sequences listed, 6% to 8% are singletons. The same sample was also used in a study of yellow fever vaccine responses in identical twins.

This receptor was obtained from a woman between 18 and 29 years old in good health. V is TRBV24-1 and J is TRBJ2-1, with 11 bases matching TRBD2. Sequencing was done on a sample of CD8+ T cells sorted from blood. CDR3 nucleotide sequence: TGTGCCACCAGTGCCGAAGTACTAGCGGGAGATGAGCAGTTCTTC. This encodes CATSAEVLAGDEQFF.